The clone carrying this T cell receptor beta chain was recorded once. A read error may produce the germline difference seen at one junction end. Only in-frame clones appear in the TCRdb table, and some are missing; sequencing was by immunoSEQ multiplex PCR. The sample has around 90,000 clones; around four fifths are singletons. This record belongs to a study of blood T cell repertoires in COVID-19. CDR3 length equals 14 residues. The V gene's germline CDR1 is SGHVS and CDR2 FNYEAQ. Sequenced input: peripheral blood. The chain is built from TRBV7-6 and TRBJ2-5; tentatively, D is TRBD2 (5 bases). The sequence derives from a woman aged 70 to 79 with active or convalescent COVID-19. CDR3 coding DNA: TGTGCCAGCAGCCTAGCTAGGAGAGGGGAGACCCAGTACTTC. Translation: CASSLARRGETQYF.